Below, 30 T cell receptor beta chains from the same sample are listed, as sequenced in a study of blood T cell repertoires in COVID-19. Clones were sequenced by immunoSEQ multiplex PCR, and TCRdb holds only the in-frame ones, with some missing. The repertoire has some 150,000 clones, around 81% of them found once; the top ten carry about an eighth. The sequenced material came from peripheral blood. The receptors shown here come from a man between 60 and 75 years old with active or convalescent COVID-19.

The V call is TRBV28, the J call TRBJ2-4; weak D call: TRBD1 (6 bases). V was pared by 7 bases and J by 8 bases, with 15 bases between. The CDR3 is 13 amino acids. The germline CDR1 and CDR2 sequences are MDHEN and SYDVKM. The CDR3 is CASTATGADIQYF. The CDR3 DNA is TGTGCCAGCACCGCGACAGGAGCTGACATTCAGTACTTC.

The rearrangement joins TRBV4-1 to TRBJ2-1; tentative D call: TRBD2 (5 bases). The CDR3 contains 17 residues. V dropped 5 bases and J dropped 0 bases, with 17 bases sitting between them. Germline V gene lookup returns CDR1 MGHRA and CDR2 YSYEKL. The DNA of the CDR3 is TGCGCCAGCAGCTCCCGTAGCGTCGCTAGCTCCTACAATGAGCAGTTCTTC. Its protein product is CASSSRSVASSYNEQFF.

V gene TRBV5-1 combines with J gene TRBJ2-2; TRBD2 matches 12 bases. The length of the CDR3 is 15 residues. Germline lookup yields CDR1 SGHRS and CDR2 YFSETQ. Trimming cost V 8 bases and J 4 bases; bases outside gene matches: 6. As DNA, the CDR3 is TGCGCCAGGGTACTAGCGGGAGGTACCACCGGGGAGCTGTTTTTT. As protein: CARVLAGGTTGELFF.

The rearrangement joins TRBV7-2 to TRBJ2-3, with D maybe TRBD2 (6 bases). Deletions cut 3 bases from V and 1 base from J, with 14 bases between. The CDR3 runs to 16 residues. Germline CDR1 SGHTA, CDR2 FQGNSA. CDR3 sequence reads: CASSFGPPGGTDTQYF. The CDR3 DNA reads as TGTGCCAGCAGCTTCGGGCCGCCGGGGGGCACAGATACGCAGTATTTT.

This rearrangement joins TRBV19 to TRBJ2-3; 8 positions agree with TRBD2. This CDR3 has 16 residues. Germline CDR1 is LNHDA and CDR2 is SQIVND (reference sequence). V was pared by 2 bases and J by 5 bases, with 9 bases of the junction left unmatched. The DNA of the CDR3 is TGTGCCAGTAGTATATCCCAAGCGGCGGGGGGAGATACGCAGTATTTT. This encodes CASSISQAAGGDTQYF.

This CDR3 reads CASSEEGGKHGYTF. For the CDR3, the DNA is TGTGCCAGCAGTGAGGAGGGAGGCAAGCATGGCTACACCTTC. V and J are TRBV6-4 and TRBJ1-2; D remains ambiguous. Trimming took off 3 bases at V and 6 bases at J, with 14 bases between the two ends. The CDR3 contains 14 residues. CDR1 and CDR2 from the germline V gene are MRHNA and SNTAGT.

The chain combines TRBV18 with TRBJ1-3; tentative D call: TRBD1 (5 bases). This CDR3 has 15 amino acids. Germline V lookup: CDR1 KGHSH, CDR2 LQKENI. Trimming took off 8 bases at V and 0 bases at J, with 14 bases between the two ends. The CDR3 loop is CASPRDGNSGNTIYF. CDR3 DNA sequence: TGTGCCAGCCCGCGGGACGGCAACTCTGGAAACACCATATATTTT.

The chain is built from TRBV7-9 and TRBJ2-1; 8 bases match TRBD1. The CDR3 covers 14 residues. Trimming cost V 5 bases and J 6 bases; bases outside gene matches: 6. The germline CDR1 and CDR2 sequences are SEHNR and FQNEAQ (reference sequence). The DNA of the CDR3 is TGTGCCAGCAGCCACAATGGACAGGGCAATGAGCAGTTCTTC. Residues: CASSHNGQGNEQFF.

This chain connects TRBV9 to TRBJ1-2; TRBD1 agrees at 7 bases. The ends lost 1 base at V and 5 bases at J; junction bases unmatched: 20. Germline V CDR1 and CDR2: SGDLS, YYNGEE. The CDR3 runs 19 residues. Written as DNA, the CDR3 is TGTGCCAGCAGCGTATCGTCCCGGGTGGGCCCCGACAGGGATTATGGCTACACCTTC. Its protein product is CASSVSSRVGPDRDYGYTF.

This clone was recorded once. The genes are TRBV19 and TRBJ1-5; TRBD1 is a possible D gene (5 bases). Trimming removed 3 bases from V and 9 bases from J, with 18 bases in between. CDR1 and CDR2 from the germline V gene are LNHDA and SQIVND (reference sequence). The CDR3 covers 15 residues. The DNA for the CDR3 is TGTGCCAGTAGTATTGCTTCAGGGCGGGGAGCGCCCCAGCATTTT. Encoded protein: CASSIASGRGAPQHF.

The CDR3 here is CASRTTRAPGNTIYF. CDR3 DNA: TGTGCCAGCAGAACTACCAGGGCTCCAGGAAACACCATATATTTT. The chain has TRBV27 and TRBJ1-3, with a possible D match to TRBD1 (5 bases). Germline V gives CDR1 MNHEY, CDR2 SMNVEV (reference sequence). The CDR3 spans 15 residues. V lost 6 bases and J 4 bases, leaving 16 bases between the germline ends.

V is TRBV10-3 and J is TRBJ2-5; 10 bases align to TRBD1. Germline values: CDR1 ENHRY, CDR2 SYGVKD. V shed 4 bases and J 5 bases; nucleotides not matched to a gene: 7. This CDR3 has 15 amino acids. The CDR3 here is CAISATGGGSETQYF. CDR3 in DNA: TGTGCCATCAGTGCGACAGGGGGCGGGAGCGAGACCCAGTACTTC.

Only one count was recorded for this clone. This chain links TRBV27 with TRBJ1-4; D perhaps matches TRBD1 (6 bases). Germline values: CDR1 MNHEY, CDR2 SMNVEV (reference sequence). Trimming took off 4 bases at V and 8 bases at J, with 14 bases between the two ends. The CDR3 extends over 14 amino acids. The CDR3 nucleotides are TGTGCCAGCAGTTATGAACAGGGAACGGAAAAACTGTTTTTT. It is translated as CASSYEQGTEKLFF.

The chain carries TRBV19 and TRBJ2-2; 7 bases are a match to TRBD2. The CDR3 loop spans 15 amino acids. The germline V gene has CDR1 LNHDA and CDR2 SQIVND (reference sequence). After removal of 8 bases from V and 5 bases from J, the junction contained 11 bases not matched to a gene. In nucleotides, the CDR3 is TGTGCCAGTCAGGGCGGGAGAGCTCATACCGGGGAGCTGTTTTTT. This gives the protein CASQGGRAHTGELFF.

The V call is TRBV7-7, the J call TRBJ2-7; TRBD1 aligns across 9 bases. Looked up from germline, CDR1 is SSHAT and CDR2 is FNYEAQ (reference sequence). This CDR3 contains 13 residues. Unmatched junction bases numbered 5, after V lost 5 bases and J lost 6 bases. The CDR3 DNA is TGTGCCAGCAGCCCGGGACAGGGCGGCGAGCAGTACTTC. Translation: CASSPGQGGEQYF. The entire variable domain, with the rest obtained from reference TRBV7-7 and TRBJ2-7, is as follows: GAGVSQSPRYKVTKRGQDVTLRCDPISSHATLYWYQQALGQGPEFLTYFNYEAQPDKSGLPSDRFSAERPEGSISTLTIQRTEQRDSAMYRCASSPGQGGEQYFGPGTRLTVT.

The rearrangement uses TRBV6-5 and TRBJ1-1; D is uncertain. Germline loops: CDR1 MNHEY, CDR2 SVGAGI. This CDR3 spans 12 amino acids. With 11 bases removed from V and 0 bases from J, the gap between germline ends came to 10 bases. The CDR3 DNA reads TGTGCCGCCGGTCGGTTGAACACTGAAGCTTTCTTT. Amino acid sequence: CAAGRLNTEAFF.

The chain employs TRBV30 and TRBJ2-4, with TRBD1 as a possible D gene (8 bases). Between the trimmed V and J ends, which lost 2 bases and 8 bases, there was a span of 19 bases. Germline CDR1 is GTSNPN and CDR2 is SVGIG (reference sequence). This CDR3 comprises 15 residues. CDR3 in DNA: TGTGCCTGGAGTAACAGGGGGGGTATTTCGGACATTCAGTACTTC. Protein product: CAWSNRGGISDIQYF.

The chain links TRBV9 to TRBJ2-1, with D tentatively TRBD2 (6 bases). Trimming shortened V by 2 bases and J by 2 bases, and 11 bases separated the two germline ends. Germline CDR1 reads SGDLS; CDR2 reads YYNGEE. The CDR3 extends over 15 amino acids. The CDR3: CASSVTSLAYNEQFF. CDR3 nucleotides: TGTGCCAGCAGCGTTACTAGCCTAGCCTACAATGAGCAGTTCTTC.

The chain joins TRBV18 to TRBJ1-6; the match to TRBD1 covers 10 bases. CDR1 and CDR2 (germline): KGHSH, LQKENI. The CDR3 has 16 amino acids. The trim removed 5 bases at V and 7 bases at J, leaving 8 bases unmatched. CDR3 nucleotide sequence: TGTGCCAGCTCAGCCACGCCGGGACAGGGGAATTCACCCCTCCACTTT. Protein sequence: CASSATPGQGNSPLHF. The full variable domain, its missing parts supplied by reference TRBV18 and TRBJ1-6, is NAGVMQNPRHLVRRRGQEARLRCSPMKGHSHVYWYRQLPEEGLKFMVYLQKENIIDESGMPKERFSAEFPKEGPSILRIQQVVRGDSAAYFCASSATPGQGNSPLHFGNGTRLTVT.

The chain has TRBV19 and TRBJ1-6; D not resolved. The CDR3 spans 13 residues. V dropped 6 bases and J dropped 4 bases, with 7 bases sitting between them. From germline, CDR1 is LNHDA and CDR2 SQIVND (reference sequence). The CDR3 reads CASRGQYNSPLHF. DNA of the CDR3: TGTGCCAGTAGGGGCCAATATAATTCACCCCTCCACTTT.

This clone occurred a few times. This chain connects TRBV6-6 to TRBJ2-6; a weak D match, TRBD1 (7 bases). Per the germline V gene, CDR1 is MNHNY and CDR2 is SVGAGI (reference sequence). The germline V and J ends were trimmed by 5 bases and 0 bases, with 17 bases remaining between them. The CDR3 sequence is 18 residues long. DNA for the CDR3: TGTGCCAGCAGTCTATACGGGACAGCGGGCTCTGGGGCCAACGTCCTGACTTTC. Amino acid sequence: CASSLYGTAGSGANVLTF.

The V call is TRBV7-6, the J call TRBJ2-5; TRBD2 agrees at 9 bases. This CDR3 is built from 16 residues. CDR1 is SGHVS, CDR2 FNYEAQ, per germline. The junction had 9 bases not matched to a gene; V was cut back by 7 bases and J by 0 bases. This CDR3 is CASTHSGSGYQETQYF. In DNA, the CDR3 is TGTGCCAGCACACATAGCGGGAGTGGTTACCAAGAGACCCAGTACTTC.

The chain employs TRBV27 and TRBJ2-3; TRBD2 aligns across 7 bases. Trimming at V came to 8 bases and at J to 4 bases, leaving 9 bases not matched to a gene. This CDR3 has 14 amino acids. From germline, CDR1 is MNHEY and CDR2 SMNVEV (reference sequence). The CDR3 spells CASGAGVGSDTQYF. Written as DNA, the CDR3 is TGTGCCAGCGGGGCGGGAGTGGGTTCAGATACGCAGTATTTT.

The CDR3 loop reads CSVEYPLSYEQYF. The CDR3 DNA reads as TGCAGCGTTGAATATCCACTTTCCTACGAGCAGTACTTC. The chain joins TRBV29-1 to TRBJ2-7; no firm D call. The CDR3 consists of 13 residues. V gave up 2 bases and J gave up 1 base, with 9 bases separating them. The germline V gene has CDR1 SQVTM and CDR2 ANQGSEA.

The chain recombines TRBV5-1 with TRBJ2-3, with TRBD2 matching 8 bases. Germline CDR1 and CDR2: SGHRS and YFSETQ. The junction had 6 bases not matched to a gene; V was cut back by 2 bases and J by 4 bases. The CDR3 sequence is 15 residues long. Here the CDR3 reads CASSFREGLPDTQYF. The CDR3 DNA reads TGCGCCAGCAGCTTCCGGGAGGGCCTGCCAGATACGCAGTATTTT.

CDR3: CASSFNPGGELFF. Here the CDR3 DNA reads TGTGCCAGCAGCTTTAATCCGGGGGGAGAACTGTTTTTT. The gene calls are TRBV7-3 and TRBJ1-4, with D tentatively TRBD1 (5 bases). The CDR3 runs 13 residues. Trimming took 3 bases from V and 12 from J, leaving 14 bases between them. Germline V lookup: CDR1 SGHTA, CDR2 FQGTGA. Based on the CDR3 plus reference TRBV7-3 and TRBJ1-4, the full variable domain is GAGVSQTPSNKVTEKGKYVELRCDPISGHTALYWYRQSLGQGPEFLIYFQGTGAADDSGLPNDRFFAVRPEGSVSTLKIQRTERGDSAVYLCASSFNPGGELFFGSGTQLSVL.

The CDR3 region is CASSLAGQITGELFF. The CDR3 DNA sequence: TGTGCCAGCAGCTTAGCGGGACAGATCACCGGGGAGCTGTTTTTT. The chain combines TRBV7-8 with TRBJ2-2; 7 nucleotides match TRBD1. This CDR3 region has 15 residues. Looked up from germline, CDR1 is SGHVS and CDR2 is FQNEAQ. After removal of 0 bases from V and 4 bases from J, the junction contained 2 bases not matched to a gene.

The J gene is TRBJ1-2, the V gene TRBV27; 7 bases agree with TRBD1. Germline V lookup: CDR1 MNHEY, CDR2 SMNVEV (reference sequence). CDR3 size: 14 residues. Trimming cost V 4 bases and J 7 bases; bases outside gene matches: 9. The CDR3 region is CASSSRDSYSGYTF. The CDR3 coding sequence is TGTGCCAGCAGTTCACGGGACAGCTACTCTGGCTACACCTTC.

The V call is TRBV5-1, the J call TRBJ1-4; possible D gene TRBD1, 5 bases. The CDR3 extends over 15 amino acids. V was shortened by 4 bases and J by 0 bases, with 10 bases between the two germline ends. Germline V CDR1 and CDR2: SGHRS, YFSETQ. CDR3 region: CASSQGVTTNEKLFF. CDR3 nucleotide sequence: TGCGCCAGCAGCCAAGGGGTTACAACTAATGAAAAACTGTTTTTT.

The chain couples TRBV7-2 to TRBJ2-7; 7 bases agree with TRBD2. Germline V gives CDR1 SGHTA, CDR2 FQGNSA. After removal of 6 bases from V and 7 bases from J, the junction contained 12 bases not matched to a gene. CDR3 length: 14 amino acids. DNA of the CDR3: TGTGCCAGCAGTCCACATAAGCGGGAAAGAGAGCAGTACTTC. Translation gives CASSPHKREREQYF.